Shown below are 12 T cell receptor beta chains from a single sample sequenced in a study of blood T cell repertoires in COVID-19. TCRdb's table, derived via immunoSEQ multiplex PCR, lists solely in-frame clones and lacks some. The repertoire holds some 120,000 clones, with about 70% as singletons. The specimen sequenced was peripheral blood. These receptors originate from a woman in her seventies with acute or convalescent COVID-19.

In regard to this clone: Additional DNA sequences in this sample encode the identical CDR3. The chain combines TRBV9 with TRBJ1-2, with D tentatively TRBD1 (6 bases). The CDR3 runs to 14 residues. Germline V lookup: CDR1 SGDLS, CDR2 YYNGEE. Trimming took 3 bases from V and 2 from J, leaving 11 bases between them. The CDR3, as DNA: TGTGCCAGCAGCGCAGGGAGGGGGAACTATGGCTACACCTTC. Amino acid sequence: CASSAGRGNYGYTF.

The rearrangement links TRBV30 to TRBJ2-7, with TRBD2 matching 8 bases. V lost 3 bases to trimming and J lost 4 bases; unmatched junction nucleotides: 20. CDR3 length: 18 amino acids. Germline CDR1 is GTSNPN and CDR2 is SVGIG (reference sequence). The CDR3 reads CAWRSVSGTGGPVYEQYF. In DNA, the CDR3 is TGTGCCTGGAGGAGTGTATCAGGGACGGGAGGGCCCGTATACGAGCAGTACTTC.

The CDR3 DNA reads as TGTGCCAGCAGTTACAGGGGAGGCAATGAGCAGTTCTTC. Protein: CASSYRGGNEQFF. V gene TRBV27 combines with J gene TRBJ2-1, with D tentatively TRBD1 (7 bases). Germline CDR1 reads MNHEY; CDR2 reads SMNVEV (reference sequence). Trimming removed 4 bases from V and 6 bases from J, with 10 bases in between. This CDR3 is 13 amino acids long.

The V and J genes are TRBV7-8 and TRBJ1-2, with D unresolved. The CDR3 runs 15 residues. CDR1 and CDR2 (germline): SGHVS, FQNEAQ. Trimming removed 1 base at V and 2 bases at J, with 11 bases between. The CDR3 nucleotides read TGTGCCAGCAGCTTAGAAACGGGAGGGAACTATGGCTACACCTTC. This sequence encodes CASSLETGGNYGYTF.

The chain employs TRBV30 and TRBJ2-3; no definite D call. Germline V gene data show CDR1 as GTSNPN and CDR2 as SVGIG (reference sequence). The length of the CDR3 is 14 residues. V shed 3 bases and J shed 5 bases, with 15 bases lying between them. The CDR3 loop reads CAWSASHGGDTQYF. Here the CDR3 DNA reads TGTGCCTGGAGCGCCTCGCACGGTGGAGATACGCAGTATTTT.

The chain couples TRBV18 to TRBJ2-1; 13 bases are a match to TRBD2. V was pared by 6 bases and J by 2 bases, with 7 bases of the junction left unmatched. The CDR3 runs to 17 residues. Germline V gene sequence: CDR1 KGHSH, CDR2 LQKENI. The CDR3 region is CASSPIGTSGTYNEQFF. The DNA of the CDR3 is TGTGCCAGCTCCCCCATTGGGACTAGCGGGACCTACAATGAGCAGTTCTTC.

This chain links TRBV4-1 with TRBJ1-2; possible D gene TRBD1, 5 bases. V was trimmed by 5 bases and J by 8 bases, leaving 12 bases between them. There are 12 residues in the CDR3. The V gene's germline CDR1 is MGHRA and CDR2 YSYEKL. The CDR3 DNA reads as TGCGCCAGCAGCTCCAACGGGGGAGGCTACACCTTC. Translation: CASSSNGGGYTF.

The chain carries TRBV23-1 and TRBJ2-5; a possible D gene is TRBD1 (6 bases). TRBV23-1 counts as an open reading frame of uncertain function. The CDR3 has 15 amino acids. The germline V and J ends were trimmed by 2 bases and 5 bases, with 15 bases remaining between them. This CDR3 reads CASSQPQGKLETQYF. The DNA for the CDR3 is TGCGCCAGCAGTCAACCCCAGGGGAAGTTGGAGACCCAGTACTTC.

Worth noting for this clone: The junction differs from germline at one of its ends, possibly a read error. V gene TRBV5-1 combines with J gene TRBJ2-7; D perhaps matches TRBD1 (6 bases). CDR1 and CDR2 (germline): SGHRS, YFSETQ. The CDR3 is made up of 12 amino acids. Here the CDR3 reads CASSSQGIVKHF. CDR3 bases: TGCGCCAGCAGCTCCCAGGGGATTGTGAAACACTTC.

This sequence joins TRBV9 and TRBJ2-3, with 10 bases identical to TRBD2. The trim removed 0 bases at V and 0 bases at J, leaving 4 bases unmatched. Germline V gene data show CDR1 as SGDLS and CDR2 as YYNGEE. This CDR3 comprises 17 residues. The CDR3 nucleotides read TGTGCCAGCAGCGTAGGACTAGCGGGTGCTAGCACAGATACGCAGTATTTT. It translates to CASSVGLAGASTDTQYF. The whole variable domain, filled in from reference TRBV9 and TRBJ2-3, reads DSGVTQTPKHLITATGQRVTLRCSPRSGDLSVYWYQQSLDQGLQFLIQYYNGEERAKGNILERFSAQQFPDLHSELNLSSLELGDSALYFCASSVGLAGASTDTQYFGPGTRLTVL.

The rearrangement joins TRBV7-9 to TRBJ1-1; 7 nucleotides line up with TRBD1. Per germline, CDR1 SEHNR and CDR2 FQNEAQ (reference sequence). The CDR3 runs to 14 residues. V lost 7 bases to trimming and J lost 1 base; unmatched junction nucleotides: 6. In DNA form, the CDR3 reads TGTGCCAGCAAGAACTCAGGGGGGAACACTGAAGCTTTCTTT. Its translation is CASKNSGGNTEAFF. The whole variable domain, filled in from reference TRBV7-9 and TRBJ1-1, reads DTGVSQNPRHKITKRGQNVTFRCDPISEHNRLYWYRQTLGQGPEFLTYFQNEAQLEKSRLLSDRFSAERPKGSFSTLEIQRTEQGDSAMYLCASKNSGGNTEAFFGQGTRLTVV.

The chain combines TRBV6-1 with TRBJ2-7; tentative D call: TRBD2 (6 bases). The CDR3 has 16 amino acids. V dropped 1 base and J dropped 1 base, with 14 bases sitting between them. Germline V CDR1 and CDR2: MNHNS, SASEGT. CDR3 nucleotide sequence: TGTGCCAGCAGTGAAGGTCTGGGGCGGGATTCCTACGAGCAGTACTTC. Translating gives CASSEGLGRDSYEQYF.